The source of this T cell receptor beta chain is a study of T cells in Graves' hyperthyroidism and ophthalmopathy. Points from the study as a whole: Ophthalmopathy, which appeared later, was predicted by the model a median 6.5 months before onset. Blood also showed most of the thyroid clonotypes that were expanded above 0.001.

Absence of ophthalmopathy progression within 18 months defined stable Graves' hyperthyroidism. Exclusion of patients followed from uncontrolled infection, other autoimmune disease, pregnancy or lactation. V lost 4 bases, J lost 6 bases, and 11 bases lay in between. This CDR3 region has 13 residues. CDR1 MGHRA and CDR2 YSYEKL come from the germline V gene. The CDR3 regions of TCR beta were amplified from RNA transcripts. HTBI primers were used for first-round RT-PCR of the TCR CDR3. MiXCR was run by TCRdb on the multiplex PCR reads, yielding one entry per CDR3 protein. There are 530,000 or so distinct CDR3 sequences in the sample; just over 45% occur only once, and about 7.8% lies in the top ten. Turning to this clonotype: What it binds is not known.

Specimen: peripheral blood or thyroid tissue (not recorded which). The chain links TRBV4-1 to TRBJ2-3; no reliable D call. The clonotype comes from a woman between 18 and 30 years old with Graves' hyperthyroidism. In nucleotides, the CDR3 is TGCGCCAGCAGCCCTCCGAGAGCGGATACGCAGTATTTT. Its translation: CASSPPRADTQYF.